Below, 14 T cell receptor beta chains from the same sample are listed, as sequenced in a study of T cells in Graves' hyperthyroidism and ophthalmopathy. RNA transcripts yielded amplified TCR beta CDR3 regions. HTBI primers drove first-round RT-PCR of the TCR CDR3. MiXCR, applied by TCRdb to the multiplex PCR reads, yields one record per CDR3 protein. The sample lists 620,000 or so distinct CDR3 sequences, roughly 15% occurring once. Sequenced sample: blood. These receptors all stem from a woman between 45 and 65 years old with Graves' ophthalmopathy.

This clonotype was detected many times. The CDR3 nucleotides read TGTGCCAGCAGCTTAGTCAGGGACTTTGGGGGTACGCAGTATTTT. This encodes CASSLVRDFGGTQYF. The rearrangement joins TRBV7-2 to TRBJ2-3; the D gene is possibly TRBD2 (6 bases). The CDR3 has 15 residues. V was clipped by 1 base and J by 8 bases, with 16 bases between them. Germline V gives CDR1 SGHTA, CDR2 FQGNSA.

This clonotype was counted many times. This chain links TRBV24-1 with TRBJ2-2, with TRBD1 matching 10 bases. The CDR3 is made up of 16 amino acids. Trimming cost V 4 bases and J 5 bases; bases outside gene matches: 6. Germline loops: CDR1 KGHDR, CDR2 SFDVKD. Written as DNA, the CDR3 is TGTGCCACCAGTGACCTAGACAGGGGGCGAACCGGGGAGCTGTTTTTT. Protein sequence: CATSDLDRGRTGELFF.

Note on this clonotype: A much more abundant neighbour one base away suggests this may be a read error. The chain couples TRBV6-1 to TRBJ2-7, with TRBD1 as a possible D gene (5 bases). Trimming stripped 4 bases from V and 1 base from J, with 5 bases between. This CDR3 comprises 12 residues. Germline loops: CDR1 MNHNS, CDR2 SASEGT. Here the CDR3 DNA reads TGTGCCAGCAGTGGACAGTCCTACGAGCAGTACTTC. It codes for CASSGQSYEQYF.

This chain joins TRBV19 and TRBJ1-4, with D possibly TRBD1 on 6 matching bases. This CDR3 contains 14 residues. In germline, CDR1 is LNHDA, CDR2 SQIVND (reference sequence). The V end was cut by 6 bases, the J end by 3 bases, with 11 bases between. CDR3 DNA: TGTGCCAGTAGGACAGGACCTCCTAATGAAAAACTGTTTTTT. This sequence encodes CASRTGPPNEKLFF.

This clonotype appeared a few times. This chain's CDR3 is CASSIQGTRNEQFF. CDR3 nucleotide sequence: TGTGCCAGTAGTATCCAGGGGACGAGGAATGAGCAGTTCTTC. The chain carries TRBV19 and TRBJ2-1; weak D call: TRBD1 (6 bases). The CDR3 runs to 14 residues. Per germline, CDR1 LNHDA and CDR2 SQIVND (reference sequence). Deletions cut 3 bases from V and 7 bases from J, with 13 bases between.

In its sample, this clonotype was seen a few times. V is TRBV14 and J is TRBJ2-7; D is perhaps TRBD1 (6 bases). Trimming cost V 4 bases and J 7 bases, with 14 bases left between them. Per the germline V gene, CDR1 is SGHDN and CDR2 is FVKESK. The CDR3 is 13 residues long. The CDR3, as DNA: TGTGCCAGCAGCCTTCGGACAGCTGAAGAGCAGTACTTC. Protein sequence: CASSLRTAEEQYF.

This clonotype has a handful of counts. The V call is TRBV11-2, the J call TRBJ1-4; D unclear. V lost 0 bases, J lost 2 bases, and 7 bases lay in between. Looked up from germline, CDR1 is SGHAT and CDR2 is FQNNGV. The length of the CDR3 is 15 residues. This CDR3 is CASSLERVTNEKLFF. The CDR3 DNA is TGTGCCAGCAGCTTAGAACGGGTGACTAATGAAAAACTGTTTTTT.

This clonotype was detected many times. V and J are TRBV20-1 and TRBJ2-7, with D maybe TRBD2 (5 bases). Germline CDR1 reads DFQATT; CDR2 reads SNEGSKA (reference sequence). The V end was cut by 4 bases, the J end by 3 bases, with 16 bases between. This CDR3 has 14 amino acids. The CDR3: CSAKDRGLVYEQYF. CDR3 nucleotides: TGCAGTGCTAAAGACCGGGGTTTGGTCTACGAGCAGTACTTC.

The table lists this clonotype with many counts. The chain links TRBV15 to TRBJ2-5, with 7 nucleotides matching TRBD1. This CDR3 spans 15 amino acids. Germline V gene data show CDR1 as LNHNV and CDR2 as YYDKDF (reference sequence). With 4 bases clipped from V and 5 bases from J, the junction kept 10 bases outside the gene matches. The CDR3 DNA follows: TGTGCCACCAGCAACTCACAGGGGAGAGGGGAGACCCAGTACTTC. It specifies CATSNSQGRGETQYF.

The rearrangement links TRBV14 to TRBJ2-7; possibly TRBD1 for D (6 bases). Trimming took off 4 bases at V and 6 bases at J, with 22 bases between the two ends. Germline V gene data show CDR1 as SGHDN and CDR2 as FVKESK. The CDR3 is made up of 16 amino acids. CDR3 protein: CASSRLHGQSASEQYF. The CDR3 nucleotides are TGTGCCAGCAGCCGCCTACACGGACAGTCGGCGAGCGAGCAGTACTTC.

The rearrangement joins TRBV7-2 to TRBJ2-7, with D perhaps matching TRBD2 (6 bases). Germline CDR1 is SGHTA and CDR2 is FQGNSA. CDR3 size: 18 residues. V was cut by 1 base and J by 7 bases, with 26 bases left in between. This chain's CDR3 is CASSLVFSSEGSTREQYF. The CDR3 DNA reads as TGTGCCAGCAGCTTAGTGTTCTCTAGCGAAGGGTCAACTCGGGAGCAGTACTTC. The whole variable domain, filled in from reference TRBV7-2 and TRBJ2-7, reads GAGVSQSPSNKVTEKGKDVELRCDPISGHTALYWYRQSLGQGLEFLIYFQGNSAPDKSGLPSDRFSAERTGGSVSTLTIQRTQQEDSAVYLCASSLVFSSEGSTREQYFGPGTRLTVT.

This sequence joins TRBV7-9 and TRBJ2-1, with D unresolved. Trimming removed 2 bases from V and 5 bases from J, with 13 bases in between. The CDR3 length is 15 residues. The germline V gene encodes CDR1 SEHNR and CDR2 FQNEAQ (reference sequence). CDR3 in amino acids: CASSLSSRSHNEQFF. The CDR3 DNA reads TGTGCCAGCAGCTTAAGTTCCCGGAGCCACAATGAGCAGTTCTTC.

The chain has TRBV9 and TRBJ2-1; D perhaps matches TRBD1 (5 bases). Trimming removed 3 bases at V and 5 bases at J, with 12 bases between. This CDR3 has 14 residues. Germline V lookup: CDR1 SGDLS, CDR2 YYNGEE. CDR3 sequence: CASSASDRNNEQFF. CDR3 DNA: TGTGCCAGCAGCGCAAGTGACAGAAACAATGAGCAGTTCTTC.

In regard to this clonotype: A much larger clonotype is one base distant, so this may be a read error. This chain joins TRBV29-1 and TRBJ2-1, with 11 positions matching TRBD1. The junction had 8 bases not matched to a gene; V was cut back by 7 bases and J by 6 bases. The germline CDR1 and CDR2 sequences are SQVTM and ANQGSEA. The CDR3 is 14 amino acids. The CDR3 DNA sequence: TGCAGCGGGAGGGACAGGGGGTTGTCCAATGAGCAGTTCTTC. Translated: CSGRDRGLSNEQFF.